The 27 T cell receptor beta chains below were found in one sample sequenced in a study of blood T cells in healthy people across ages. The second PCR ran roughly 6 to 11 cycles with a sample-barcoded 5' primer and J-beta primers. MiXCR was run by TCRdb on the 5' RACE reads, yielding one entry per CDR3 protein. The sample has around 1.5 million distinct CDR3 sequences; around 55% are singletons. Sequencing was carried out using blood. The receptors shown here come from a man younger than 35 in good health.

DNA for the CDR3: TGTGCCAGCAGTTACTCTCGGACTGAGCAGTTCTTC. Translated: CASSYSRTEQFF. The chain uses TRBV6-2 or TRBV6-3 and TRBJ2-1; D call uncertain. The CDR3 spans 12 residues. CDR1 and CDR2 (germline): MNHEY, SVGEGT. Trimming stripped 0 bases from V and 9 bases from J, with 6 bases between.

This clonotype was observed a handful of times. The chain recombines TRBV7-2 with TRBJ2-5, with a weak D call TRBD1 (6 bases). The CDR3 consists of 16 residues. Trimming cost V 2 bases and J 5 bases, with 18 bases left between them. Germline assignment: CDR1 SGHTA and CDR2 FQGNSA. The CDR3 spells CASSLTAQGLEETQYF. For the CDR3, the DNA is TGTGCCAGCAGCTTAACGGCACAGGGATTGGAGGAGACCCAGTACTTC. The full variable domain, completed using reference TRBV7-2 and TRBJ2-5, is GAGVSQSPSNKVTEKGKDVELRCDPISGHTALYWYRQSLGQGLEFLIYFQGNSAPDKSGLPSDRFSAERTGGSVSTLTIQRTQQEDSAVYLCASSLTAQGLEETQYFGPGTRLLVL.

The chain employs TRBV6-5 and TRBJ1-5, with 9 nucleotides matching TRBD1. The germline V gene encodes CDR1 MNHEY and CDR2 SVGAGI. This CDR3 comprises 16 residues. Trimming removed 4 bases from V and 4 bases from J; junction bases left unmatched: 8. CDR3 in amino acids: CASSLDGTGRNQPQHF. In nucleotides, the CDR3 is TGTGCCAGCAGTTTAGACGGGACAGGGCGTAATCAGCCCCAGCATTTT.

The chain employs TRBV5-1 and TRBJ1-2; TRBD1 is a possible D gene (6 bases). Germline V gene lookup returns CDR1 SGHRS and CDR2 YFSETQ. V was shortened by 4 bases and J by 4 bases, with 14 bases between the two germline ends. The CDR3 spans 14 residues. The CDR3 bases are TGCGCCAGCAGCGAAAACAGGGCTACCTATGGCTACACCTTC. As protein: CASSENRATYGYTF.

In its sample, this clonotype was seen a few times. The V gene is TRBV25-1, the J gene TRBJ2-7; D is possibly TRBD1 (6 bases). V lost 4 bases and J lost 1, with 11 bases in between. This CDR3 contains 14 residues. The V gene's germline CDR1 is MGHDK and CDR2 SYGVNS. CDR3 residues: CASSGQDSSYEQYF. In nucleotides, the CDR3 is TGTGCCAGCAGTGGACAGGATTCGTCCTACGAGCAGTACTTC.

This rearrangement joins TRBV4-3 to TRBJ2-1, with D perhaps TRBD2 (6 bases). Trimming removed 0 bases at V and 0 bases at J, with 9 bases between. The CDR3 is 16 amino acids. Germline-derived CDR1 and CDR2 are LGHNA and YSLEER. In DNA, the CDR3 is TGCGCCAGCAGCCAAGATGTAGCGGCCTCCTACAATGAGCAGTTCTTC. It translates to CASSQDVAASYNEQFF.

In its sample, this clonotype was seen a few times. The chain carries TRBV9 and TRBJ2-5; D is unclear. The germline V gene has CDR1 SGDLS and CDR2 YYNGEE. Trimming left V 4 bases short and J 3 bases short, with 7 bases between. CDR3 length equals 12 residues. In DNA, the CDR3 is TGTGCCAGCAGCCCCCACGAAGAGACCCAGTACTTC. Amino acids: CASSPHEETQYF.

A word on this clonotype: Germline is not matched at one junction end, which may reflect a read error. CDR3 in amino acids: CAGSHDRGGTEAFF. The CDR3, as DNA: TGTGCCGGCAGTCACGACAGGGGCGGTACTGAAGCTTTCTTT. V usage is TRBV12-3 or TRBV12-4 and J usage is TRBJ1-1; TRBD1 matches at 8 bases. The length of the CDR3 is 14 residues.

V gene TRBV7-9 combines with J gene TRBJ2-5, with 8 bases identical to TRBD2. The CDR3 spans 15 residues. J gave up 4 bases and V 5 bases, and 9 bases lay outside the gene matches. Germline CDR1 and CDR2: SEHNR and FQNEAQ (reference sequence). The CDR3 sequence: CASSQLGGEPETQYF. As DNA, the CDR3 is TGTGCCAGCAGCCAACTCGGGGGGGAACCAGAGACCCAGTACTTC.

The chain combines TRBV6-2 or TRBV6-3 with TRBJ2-4; D may be TRBD1 (6 bases). The tail of the sequence fits TRBJ2-7 better, so the J call may be wrong. The CDR3 has 14 residues. Germline lookup yields CDR1 MNHEY and CDR2 SVGEGT. CDR3 coding DNA: TGTGCCAGCATCCGACAGGAGAGCCCCTACGAGCAGTACTTC. Translated: CASIRQESPYEQYF.

In this sample, this clonotype turned up a few times. The rearrangement uses TRBV12-3 or TRBV12-4 and TRBJ2-4; tentatively, D is TRBD2 (5 bases). Trimming removed 5 bases from V and 12 bases from J, with 14 bases in between. The length of the CDR3 is 12 residues. CDR3 amino acids: CASSGTERAQYF. The CDR3 region has the DNA TGTGCCAGCAGTGGTACAGAGAGGGCTCAGTACTTC.

The V gene is TRBV12-3 or TRBV12-4, the J gene TRBJ1-5; TRBD1 is a possible D gene (5 bases). Between the trimmed V and J ends, which lost 6 bases and 5 bases, there was a span of 14 bases. The CDR3 has 14 residues. In nucleotides, the CDR3 is TGTGCCAGCAGCTACGACAGTTCCCATCAGCCCCAGCATTTT. This encodes CASSYDSSHQPQHF.

This clonotype was seen only a few times. The chain recombines TRBV6-5 with TRBJ2-7; no clear D gene. The CDR3 contains 14 residues. Germline CDR1 is MNHEY and CDR2 is SVGAGI. The ends were cut back, 4 bases at V and 6 bases at J, with 16 bases in the middle. Written as DNA, the CDR3 is TGTGCCAGCAGTTCTCCTACATGGGGTAGCGAGCAGTACTTC. The encoded protein is CASSSPTWGSEQYF.

This clonotype has a count of ten or more. The J gene is TRBJ2-1, the V gene TRBV5-1, with 8 bases matching TRBD2. CDR1 and CDR2 from the germline V gene are SGHRS and YFSETQ. The CDR3 totals 16 residues. Losses at the gene ends were 2 bases for V and 6 bases for J; bases not matched to a gene: 10. The CDR3 reads CASSFAGGMLGNEQFF. CDR3 bases: TGCGCCAGCAGCTTTGCGGGGGGCATGTTGGGCAATGAGCAGTTCTTC.

The chain links TRBV4-3 to TRBJ2-3; a weak D match, TRBD2 (5 bases). V was pared by 5 bases and J by 4 bases, with 16 bases between. Germline V gene sequence: CDR1 LGHNA, CDR2 YSLEER. The CDR3 totals 15 residues. In DNA form, the CDR3 reads TGCGCCAGCAGCTTGGACCGGGGTGGGGCAGATACGCAGTATTTT. Protein: CASSLDRGGADTQYF.

CDR3 nucleotides: TGCAGTGCTAGAGATTCAACCTTTAATGAGCAGTTCTTC. Protein product: CSARDSTFNEQFF. V usage is TRBV20-1 and J usage is TRBJ2-1; unclear D gene. Germline CDR1 reads DFQATT; CDR2 reads SNEGSKA (reference sequence). The V gene lost 0 bases and the J gene lost 7 bases, with 10 bases spanning the gap. This CDR3 has 13 amino acids.

DNA for the CDR3: TGTGCCAGCAGCCAAGAATTCCAGGGAGTTGGCTATCAGCCCCAGCATTTT. It codes for CASSQEFQGVGYQPQHF. The V and J genes are TRBV3-1 and TRBJ1-5; the D gene is possibly TRBD1 (5 bases). Deletions cut 0 bases from V and 5 bases from J, with 17 bases between. The CDR3 sequence is 17 residues long. From germline, CDR1 is LGHDT and CDR2 YNNKEL (reference sequence).

The CDR3 nucleotides read TGTGCCAGCAGCTTCGCGGCCGGGACACCCGGAAACTATGGCTACACCTTC. Translation: CASSFAAGTPGNYGYTF. The chain couples TRBV5-5 to TRBJ1-2; perhaps TRBD1 as D (6 bases). Trimming removed 2 bases from V and 2 bases from J, with 19 bases in between. This CDR3 comprises 17 residues. From germline, CDR1 is SGHKS and CDR2 YYEKEE (reference sequence).

The rearrangement uses TRBV27 and TRBJ2-5; 11 nucleotides match TRBD1. From germline, CDR1 is MNHEY and CDR2 SMNVEV (reference sequence). There are 14 residues in the CDR3. J was trimmed by 11 bases and V by 5 bases; bases with no gene match: 10. This chain's CDR3 is CASSHGTGGVEQYF. DNA for the CDR3: TGTGCCAGCAGTCACGGGACAGGGGGGGTTGAGCAGTACTTC.

This clonotype was seen more than once but under ten times. The rearrangement joins TRBV28 to TRBJ1-2, with D maybe TRBD1 (6 bases). This CDR3 spans 14 amino acids. Deletions cut 5 bases from V and 4 bases from J, with 14 bases between. Germline CDR1 MDHEN, CDR2 SYDVKM. CDR3 sequence: CASSETGSVYGYTF. The CDR3 DNA follows: TGTGCCAGCAGTGAGACAGGTTCGGTCTATGGCTACACCTTC.

CDR3 loop: CASSLAPGGAGYEQYF. The CDR3 DNA reads as TGTGCCAGCAGCTTAGCCCCAGGGGGGGCGGGGTACGAGCAGTACTTC. The chain employs TRBV7-2 and TRBJ2-7, with D possibly being TRBD1 or TRBD2 (7 bases each). Trimming cost V 0 bases and J 4 bases, with 16 bases left between them. Germline-derived CDR1 and CDR2 are SGHTA and FQGNSA. The CDR3 runs to 16 residues. Filled out from reference TRBV7-2 and TRBJ2-7, the complete variable domain reads GAGVSQSPSNKVTEKGKDVELRCDPISGHTALYWYRQSLGQGLEFLIYFQGNSAPDKSGLPSDRFSAERTGGSVSTLTIQRTQQEDSAVYLCASSLAPGGAGYEQYFGPGTRLTVT.

The V and J genes are TRBV20-1 and TRBJ2-7, with TRBD2 matching 8 bases. The CDR3 loop spans 14 amino acids. Germline-derived CDR1 and CDR2 are DFQATT and SNEGSKA (reference sequence). V was pared by 2 bases and J by 0 bases, with 3 bases of the junction left unmatched. The CDR3: CSARQRESSYEQYF. The CDR3 region has the DNA TGCAGTGCTAGACAGCGGGAGAGCTCCTACGAGCAGTACTTC.

The chain combines TRBV29-1 with TRBJ1-1, with no clear D. Looked up from germline, CDR1 is SQVTM and CDR2 is ANQGSEA. V lost 5 bases, J lost 3 bases, and 10 bases lay in between. This CDR3 is 12 amino acids long. CDR3 protein: CSVQGWDTEAFF. In nucleotides, the CDR3 is TGCAGCGTTCAAGGGTGGGACACTGAAGCTTTCTTT.

This chain connects TRBV6-2 or TRBV6-3 to TRBJ2-7; either TRBD1 or TRBD2 may fit D (6 bases each). CDR3 length: 15 amino acids. The germline gives CDR1 MNHEY, CDR2 SVGEGT. Between the trimmed V and J ends, which lost 0 bases and 2 bases, there was a span of 11 bases. The CDR3 bases are TGTGCCAGCAGTTACTCGGTGGGGGGCACCTACGAGCAGTACTTC. Its translation is CASSYSVGGTYEQYF.

This chain joins TRBV29-1 and TRBJ1-1; no clear D. Germline CDR1 is SQVTM and CDR2 is ANQGSEA. The CDR3 has 14 amino acids. With 6 bases removed from V and 1 base from J, the gap between germline ends came to 15 bases. The CDR3, as DNA: TGCAGCGTCGGTGGTCCGGATCCGAACACTGAAGCTTTCTTT. Translating gives CSVGGPDPNTEAFF.

V usage is TRBV7-2 and J usage is TRBJ1-1, with unresolved D. Germline V gene lookup returns CDR1 SGHTA and CDR2 FQGNSA. The CDR3 is 13 residues long. Trimming took 4 bases from V and 3 from J, leaving 9 bases between them. In DNA, the CDR3 is TGTGCCAGCAGCTCGGTTAGGGACACTGAAGCTTTCTTT. Protein: CASSSVRDTEAFF.

Details on this clonotype: A junction boundary mismatches the germline segment, possibly from a read error. The rearrangement links TRBV9 to TRBJ2-1; D is undetermined. Germline assignment: CDR1 SGDLS and CDR2 YYNGEE. The CDR3 totals 11 residues. Here the CDR3 reads CAGSVDDEQFF. Written as DNA, the CDR3 is TGTGCCGGCAGCGTAGACGATGAGCAGTTCTTC.